One sample yielded the 32 T cell receptor beta chains listed below, sequenced in a study of response to subunit inactivated influenza vaccine. TCRdb reprocessed the RT-PCR reads via MiXCR and lists one record per CDR3 protein. The sample holds about 650,000 distinct CDR3 sequences; around 15% are singletons and the top ten take roughly 7.6%. The sample was PBMCs from blood, taken 14 to 15 days before vaccination. Receptors were obtained from a man aged 50 to 60 who received an inactivated influenza vaccine.

The V and J genes are TRBV3-1 and TRBJ2-7; D is uncertain. The CDR3 totals 12 residues. The germline V gene has CDR1 LGHDT and CDR2 YNNKEL (reference sequence). V was pared by 1 base and J by 4 bases, with 5 bases between. CDR3 in DNA: TGTGCCAGCAGCCAAGCGGATTACGAGCAGTACTTC. Its translation: CASSQADYEQYF.

The chain combines TRBV5-1 with TRBJ1-1; D uncertain. Germline CDR1 and CDR2: SGHRS and YFSETQ. Between the trimmed V and J ends, which lost 4 bases and 0 bases, there was a span of 13 bases. The CDR3 is 15 residues long. Here the CDR3 reads CASSQGQRMNTEAFF. CDR3 in DNA: TGCGCCAGCAGCCAAGGGCAGCGAATGAACACTGAAGCTTTCTTT.

The rearrangement joins TRBV6-2 or TRBV6-3 to TRBJ1-1, with D hard to call. Germline lookup yields CDR1 MNHEY and CDR2 SVGEGT. The CDR3 length is 14 residues. Trimming removed 0 bases at V and 10 bases at J, with 15 bases between. The CDR3 DNA sequence: TGTGCCAGCAGTTACTCGATCTTACGGGATTCAGCTTTCTTT. This encodes CASSYSILRDSAFF.

This clonotype was counted between two and nine times. V usage is TRBV28 and J usage is TRBJ2-7, with 11 bases fitting TRBD1. The germline V gene encodes CDR1 MDHEN and CDR2 SYDVKM. This CDR3 comprises 16 residues. Unmatched junction bases numbered 3, after V lost 2 bases and J lost 0 bases. CDR3 DNA sequence: TGTGCCAGCAGTTTAACCGGGACAGGGGGCTCCTACGAGCAGTACTTC. As protein: CASSLTGTGGSYEQYF.

This clonotype was seen at least ten times. The chain employs TRBV5-1 and TRBJ2-4, with D tentatively TRBD1 or TRBD2 (5 bases each). V was pared by 0 bases and J by 6 bases, with 13 bases between. The CDR3 extends over 15 amino acids. The germline V gene encodes CDR1 SGHRS and CDR2 YFSETQ. This CDR3 reads CASSLDQGAGNIQYF. The DNA for the CDR3 is TGCGCCAGCAGCTTGGATCAGGGTGCGGGAAACATTCAGTACTTC.

The chain combines TRBV7-9 with TRBJ2-4, with a possible D match to TRBD2 (6 bases). Trimming shortened V by 3 bases and J by 5 bases, and 11 bases separated the two germline ends. This CDR3 has 14 amino acids. CDR1 and CDR2 (germline): SEHNR, FQNEAQ (reference sequence). The CDR3 loop is CASSLGLGENIQYF. The CDR3 nucleotides are TGTGCCAGCAGCTTGGGACTCGGGGAAAACATTCAGTACTTC.

Only a few counts were recorded for this clonotype. The chain joins TRBV20-1 to TRBJ2-7, with D possibly matching TRBD1 (7 bases). Trimming removed 5 bases at V and 7 bases at J, with 18 bases between. Per the germline V gene, CDR1 is DFQATT and CDR2 is SNEGSKA (reference sequence). The CDR3 is 13 amino acids. The CDR3 protein is CSAGGTANIEQYF. CDR3 in DNA: TGCAGTGCTGGAGGGACAGCAAATATTGAGCAGTACTTC.

This clonotype was detected many times. The rearrangement joins TRBV10-3 to TRBJ2-2, with 11 bases lining up with TRBD2. The CDR3 spans 15 residues. With V trimmed by 6 bases and J by 3 bases, 3 bases remained unmatched. Germline CDR1 reads ENHRY; CDR2 reads SYGVKD. In DNA form, the CDR3 reads TGTGCCATCAGCCCGGGACTAGCGGACACCGGGGAGCTGTTTTTT. It translates to CAISPGLADTGELFF.

This clonotype was found a few times. The rearrangement uses TRBV12-3 or TRBV12-4 and TRBJ1-2; no firm D call. This CDR3 has 13 amino acids. V lost 4 bases to trimming and J lost 4 bases, with 10 bases between them. The CDR3 protein is CASSSGFPYGYTF. CDR3 coding DNA: TGTGCCAGCAGTTCGGGGTTTCCCTATGGCTACACCTTC.

This clonotype is a singleton in its sample. The V and J genes are TRBV5-1 and TRBJ2-3; TRBD1 matches at 9 bases. This CDR3 has 15 residues. Germline CDR1 and CDR2: SGHRS and YFSETQ. V lost 1 base and J lost 4; bases outside the gene matches: 4. In DNA, the CDR3 is TGCGCCAGCAGCTTGAGGGGACAGGGTCCAGATACGCAGTATTTT. Protein sequence: CASSLRGQGPDTQYF.

This clonotype showed up just a few times. J is TRBJ2-7 and V is TRBV20-1, with 7 nucleotides matching TRBD1. Losses at the gene ends were 5 bases for V and 6 bases for J; bases not matched to a gene: 1. The CDR3 contains 10 residues. CDR1 and CDR2 (germline): DFQATT, SNEGSKA (reference sequence). Here the CDR3 DNA reads TGCAGTGCTTACAGGGGCGAGCAGTACTTC. Translation gives CSAYRGEQYF.

V gene TRBV10-3 combines with J gene TRBJ1-1; possible D gene TRBD1, 6 bases. The CDR3 is 13 amino acids. V lost 6 bases to trimming and J lost 7 bases, with 15 bases between them. In germline, CDR1 is ENHRY, CDR2 SYGVKD. The CDR3 nucleotides are TGTGCCATCAGCCCAGGGGTAGTAATTGAAGCTTTCTTT. This encodes CAISPGVVIEAFF.

The chain is built from TRBV18 and TRBJ2-7; the D is unclear. V gave up 3 bases and J gave up 4 bases, with 10 bases separating them. The CDR3 extends over 13 amino acids. The germline V gene has CDR1 KGHSH and CDR2 LQKENI. The CDR3 loop reads CASSPTDLYEQYF. Written as DNA, the CDR3 is TGTGCCAGCTCACCGACGGACCTTTACGAGCAGTACTTC.

This clonotype turned up a few times. The genes are TRBV20-1 and TRBJ2-2, with 10 positions matching TRBD2. Germline assignment: CDR1 DFQATT and CDR2 SNEGSKA (reference sequence). The CDR3 sequence is 17 residues long. V lost 6 bases to trimming and J lost 2 bases; unmatched junction nucleotides: 12. CDR3 DNA sequence: TGCAGTGCCACGAACGCACTAGCGGGATTAAACACCGGGGAGCTGTTTTTT. Residues: CSATNALAGLNTGELFF.

The chain joins TRBV19 to TRBJ2-7; 8 bases are shared with TRBD1. V was clipped by 6 bases and J by 3 bases; unmatched bases: 4. CDR1 is LNHDA and CDR2 is SQIVND in the germline V gene (reference sequence). The CDR3 spans 13 residues. CDR3 amino acids: CASSRTGIYEQYF. For the CDR3, the DNA is TGTGCCAGTAGCAGGACAGGGATCTACGAGCAGTACTTC. The entire variable domain, with the rest obtained from reference TRBV19 and TRBJ2-7, is as follows: DGGITQSPKYLFRKEGQNVTLSCEQNLNHDAMYWYRQDPGQGLRLIYYSQIVNDFQKGDIAEGYSVSREKKESFPLTVTSAQKNPTAFYLCASSRTGIYEQYFGPGTRLTVT.

As for this clonotype: A junction boundary mismatches the germline segment, possibly from a read error. The rearrangement uses TRBV5-6 and TRBJ2-5; 7 positions agree with TRBD2. This CDR3 contains 13 residues. The germline V gene encodes CDR1 SGHDT and CDR2 YYEEEE. CDR3 sequence: CASSLWEGQTQYF. CDR3 nucleotide sequence: TGTGCCAGTAGCTTGTGGGAGGGACAGACCCAGTACTTC.

The CDR3 DNA reads as TGCAGTGCTAGAGAACCGGGTACCTACGAGCAGTACTTC. Protein sequence: CSAREPGTYEQYF. The chain links TRBV20-1 to TRBJ2-7; D is unclear. Germline V gene data show CDR1 as DFQATT and CDR2 as SNEGSKA (reference sequence). The CDR3 is 13 residues long. The V end lost 0 bases, the J end lost 2 bases, and 8 bases lay between the germline ends.

This rearrangement joins TRBV7-2 to TRBJ2-7; D gene unclear. The CDR3 consists of 15 residues. Per the germline V gene, CDR1 is SGHTA and CDR2 is FQGNSA. Deletions cut 5 bases from V and 4 bases from J, with 18 bases between. The CDR3 is CASSPIRTRRYEQYF. The CDR3 bases are TGTGCCAGCAGCCCCATCAGGACGAGAAGGTACGAGCAGTACTTC.

Many counts were recorded for this clonotype. This sequence joins TRBV5-1 and TRBJ2-7; 8 nucleotides match TRBD1. V was clipped by 6 bases and J by 3 bases; unmatched bases: 11. The V gene's germline CDR1 is SGHRS and CDR2 YFSETQ. This CDR3 spans 15 amino acids. The CDR3, as DNA: TGCGCCAGCACCTGGGGGGCAGGGGGCAACTACGAGCAGTACTTC. Translation gives CASTWGAGGNYEQYF.

DNA of the CDR3: TGCGCCAGCAGTCAATTCGCCGGGACAGGGGTTCCCTACGAGCAGTACTTC. Its protein product is CASSQFAGTGVPYEQYF. This sequence joins TRBV23-1 and TRBJ2-7, with 10 bases lining up with TRBD1. TRBV23-1 is an open reading frame, and its role is uncertain. There are 17 residues in the CDR3. V gave up 1 base and J gave up 2 bases; unmatched junction bases: 8.

Ten or more counts support this clonotype. This sequence joins TRBV7-2 and TRBJ2-1, with 14 bases that match TRBD2. CDR1 and CDR2 (germline): SGHTA, FQGNSA. V lost 4 bases, J lost 8 bases, and 10 bases stayed unmatched. The CDR3 runs to 17 residues. The CDR3 spells CASSSPGLAGDMDEQFF. The CDR3 DNA is TGTGCCAGCAGCTCACCGGGACTAGCGGGGGACATGGATGAGCAGTTCTTC. Using reference TRBV7-2 and TRBJ2-1 for the parts outside the CDR3, the full variable domain is GAGVSQSPSNKVTEKGKDVELRCDPISGHTALYWYRQSLGQGLEFLIYFQGNSAPDKSGLPSDRFSAERTGGSVSTLTIQRTQQEDSAVYLCASSSPGLAGDMDEQFFGPGTRLTVL.

Judged by abundance, this clonotype is medium-sized. CDR3 residues: CASSLRTGGYEQYF. In nucleotides, the CDR3 is TGTGCCAGCAGCTTGAGGACAGGAGGCTACGAGCAGTACTTC. The genes are TRBV5-5 and TRBJ2-7; 7 bases fit TRBD1. This CDR3 has 14 amino acids. Per the germline V gene, CDR1 is SGHKS and CDR2 is YYEKEE (reference sequence). V trimming: 1 base; J trimming: 3 bases; junction bases outside the gene matches: 4.

This clonotype came up a few times. This chain joins TRBV27 and TRBJ1-6; D call uncertain. Germline V lookup: CDR1 MNHEY, CDR2 SMNVEV (reference sequence). The CDR3 has 16 residues. V lost 6 bases and J 0 bases, leaving 12 bases between the germline ends. The CDR3 DNA is TGTGCCAGCAGGGGAGGAGGTCCCTCCTATAATTCACCCCTCCACTTT. Protein product: CASRGGGPSYNSPLHF.

This clonotype turned up a few times. The chain has TRBV5-6 and TRBJ2-2; 9 bases map to TRBD1. Trimming at V came to 3 bases and at J to 5 bases, leaving 11 bases not matched to a gene. Looked up from germline, CDR1 is SGHDT and CDR2 is YYEEEE. The CDR3 contains 17 residues. CDR3 DNA: TGTGCCAGCAGCTGGGATGGGACAGGGCCGGGGACCGGGGAGCTGTTTTTT. This encodes CASSWDGTGPGTGELFF.

The rearrangement uses TRBV2 and TRBJ2-7; 9 bases match TRBD2. The CDR3 totals 17 residues. Trimming removed 3 bases from V and 2 bases from J; junction bases left unmatched: 11. Germline loops: CDR1 SNHLY, CDR2 FYNNEI. CDR3 in amino acids: CASSEPAGGTTTYEQYF. The CDR3 bases are TGTGCCAGCAGTGAGCCCGCGGGGGGGACTACTACCTACGAGCAGTACTTC.

The chain has TRBV20-1 and TRBJ1-4; D is perhaps TRBD1 (6 bases). CDR1 is DFQATT and CDR2 is SNEGSKA in the germline V gene (reference sequence). This CDR3 comprises 16 residues. Trimming pared 0 bases from V and 5 bases from J, leaving 16 bases between. The CDR3 here is CSARDLPGHQNEKLFF. The CDR3 DNA is TGCAGTGCTAGAGATCTACCGGGACACCAGAATGAAAAACTGTTTTTT.

This clonotype was seen more than once but under ten times. The chain couples TRBV21-1 to TRBJ2-4; whether TRBD2, the table's D call, matches the DNA was not checked. TRBV21-1 is deemed a pseudogene. CDR3 size: 17 residues. Here the CDR3 reads CASGLAGGPWAKNIQYF. The DNA of the CDR3 is TGTGCCAGCGGACTAGCGGGAGGGCCATGGGCCAAAAACATTCAGTACTTC.

This clonotype was found a few times. The J gene is TRBJ2-2, the V gene TRBV12-3 or TRBV12-4; no clear D gene. The V end was cut by 3 bases, the J end by 4 bases, with 12 bases between. CDR3 size: 15 residues. CDR3 sequence: CASSFFGMTTGELFF. The CDR3 DNA reads as TGTGCCAGCAGTTTTTTCGGTATGACCACCGGGGAGCTGTTTTTT.

The rearrangement links TRBV27 to TRBJ1-5; no reliable D call. CDR3 size: 16 residues. From germline, CDR1 is MNHEY and CDR2 SMNVEV (reference sequence). V lost 6 bases and J lost 3, with 18 bases in between. For the CDR3, the DNA is TGTGCCAGCAGCTCTTGGGCGCACGCCCCCAATCAGCCCCAGCATTTT. This translates into CASSSWAHAPNQPQHF.

Concerning this clonotype itself: At one boundary the junction diverges from the germline segment, which might be a read error. The J gene is TRBJ2-7, the V gene TRBV10-3; 8 bases agree with TRBD1. CDR3 size: 13 residues. CDR1 is ENHRY and CDR2 is SYGVKD in the germline V gene. The CDR3 protein is CAIGDQGAGEQYF. CDR3 nucleotides: TGTGCCATCGGTGACCAGGGGGCGGGCGAGCAGTACTTC.

This clonotype was counted many times. The gene calls are TRBV27 and TRBJ2-3; 7 positions agree with TRBD1. J was trimmed by 0 bases and V by 9 bases; bases with no gene match: 3. Germline CDR1 and CDR2: MNHEY and SMNVEV (reference sequence). The CDR3 runs to 13 residues. The CDR3 DNA reads TGTGCCAGTCGGACAGGAAGCACAGATACGCAGTATTTT. Its protein product is CASRTGSTDTQYF.

The rearrangement links TRBV12-3 or TRBV12-4 to TRBJ2-1; 13 positions match TRBD2. The CDR3 is 16 residues long. The J segment lost 4 bases and the V segment lost 6 bases, leaving 6 bases of the junction unmatched. The CDR3 spells CASRRGTSGNYNEQFF. The CDR3 DNA reads TGTGCCAGCAGGCGGGGGACTAGCGGGAATTACAATGAGCAGTTCTTC.